The sequence of this T cell receptor beta chain was determined in a study of T cell responses to AZD1222 COVID-19 vaccine. Whole-study context: Second-dose groups at about 4 or about 12 weeks were pooled.

Study results and limitations: Baseline testing showed seropositivity in only five to seven AZD1222 recipients. Donor demographics were predominantly white British with a female majority; clonal diversity may be underestimated. Reportedly, nearly half of unique spike TCRs recognized epitopes outside B.1.351/B.1.1.7 mutations.

Germline-derived CDR1 and CDR2 are SGHRS and YFSETQ. With 5 bases removed from V and 4 bases from J, the gap between germline ends came to 15 bases. The CDR3 runs 15 residues. Libraries were prepared by immunoSEQ multiplex PCR; TCRdb keeps only in-frame clonotypes and omits some of them. The data contain 85,000 to 130,000 clones, roughly 90% of them singletons. This clone has just a few counts. Its antigen is still unknown. The clonotype comes from an adult in good health. The starting material was peripheral blood, obtained on day 0 of AZD1222 vaccination. The chain has TRBV5-1 and TRBJ2-2, with D perhaps matching TRBD1 (6 bases). CDR3 bases: TGCGCCAGCAGTGCGCTAGTCAGGGGCACCGGGGAGCTGTTTTTT. This sequence encodes CASSALVRGTGELFF.